The 13 T cell receptor beta chains presented below share a single source sample, sequenced in a study of graft-versus-host responses after intestinal transplantation. Generated by immunoSEQ multiplex PCR, the TCRdb table keeps only in-frame clones and is missing some. Here the sample spans about 40,000 clones, around 90% being singletons. The source material was PBMCs, sampled approximately 320 days after intestinal transplant. The receptors come from a human patient who received an intestinal transplant, so some T cells may come from the graft donor.

The V and J genes are TRBV2 and TRBJ1-2; 7 bases match TRBD1. J gave up 0 bases and V 5 bases, and 3 bases lay outside the gene matches. The CDR3 contains 14 residues. Germline V CDR1 and CDR2: SNHLY, FYNNEI. The CDR3 sequence: CASSWDRSNYGYTF. CDR3 nucleotides: TGTGCCAGCAGTTGGGACAGATCTAACTATGGCTACACCTTC.

The V call is TRBV6-1, the J call TRBJ1-2; D call uncertain. Germline V CDR1 and CDR2: MNHNS, SASEGT. The ends were cut back, 5 bases at V and 2 bases at J, with 6 bases in the middle. CDR3 length: 12 amino acids. The CDR3 protein is CASSPMNYGYTF. The CDR3 coding sequence is TGTGCCAGCAGTCCCATGAACTATGGCTACACCTTC.

This chain joins TRBV21-1 and TRBJ1-4. TRBV21-1 is flagged as a pseudogene. This CDR3 spans 18 amino acids. The CDR3 region has the DNA TGTGCCAGCAGTGGGCCTATAGCTACAAGGTTGCATAATGAAAAACTGTTTTTT. Translation: CASSGPIATRLHNEKLFF.

V usage is TRBV18 and J usage is TRBJ1-2, with a tentative D call TRBD1 (6 bases). Germline lookup yields CDR1 KGHSH and CDR2 LQKENI. This CDR3 is 14 amino acids long. V shed 3 bases and J shed 3 bases, with 11 bases lying between them. The CDR3 is CASSPTGQYYGYTF. The CDR3 coding sequence is TGTGCCAGCTCACCGACAGGCCAATACTATGGCTACACCTTC.

J is TRBJ2-7 and V is TRBV6-1, with unresolved D. Trimming shortened V by 8 bases and J by 6 bases, and 11 bases separated the two germline ends. Germline CDR1 MNHNS, CDR2 SASEGT. This CDR3 region has 11 residues. The CDR3 DNA reads as TGTGCCAGCCTAAGCCGCTCCGAGCAGTACTTC. It is translated as CASLSRSEQYF.

The chain couples TRBV5-1 to TRBJ2-1; 8 bases map to TRBD2. J was trimmed by 2 bases and V by 4 bases; bases with no gene match: 2. In germline, CDR1 is SGHRS, CDR2 YFSETQ. The CDR3 covers 14 residues. Written as DNA, the CDR3 is TGCGCCAGCAGCCTGGGACTAGCCTACAATGAGCAGTTCTTC. Translated, it gives CASSLGLAYNEQFF.

This chain connects TRBV6-6 to TRBJ1-2; no definite D call. The germline gives CDR1 MNHNY, CDR2 SVGAGI (reference sequence). Deletions cut 5 bases from V and 2 bases from J, with 6 bases between. This CDR3 comprises 12 residues. CDR3: CASSLLNYGYTF. The CDR3, as DNA: TGTGCCAGCAGTCTACTGAACTATGGCTACACCTTC.

The chain links TRBV6-1 to TRBJ2-2; no definite D call. The germline gives CDR1 MNHNS, CDR2 SASEGT. CDR3 length equals 14 residues. V was pared by 4 bases and J by 3 bases, with 9 bases between. The CDR3 protein is CASSAVLYTGELFF. The CDR3, as DNA: TGTGCCAGCAGTGCGGTTCTCTACACCGGGGAGCTGTTTTTT.

The rearrangement joins TRBV7-9 to TRBJ2-7; no definite D call. The germline V and J ends were trimmed by 2 bases and 3 bases, with 8 bases remaining between them. Germline values: CDR1 SEHNR, CDR2 FQNEAQ (reference sequence). This CDR3 contains 13 residues. The CDR3 loop is CASSLSPFYEQYF. CDR3 sequence (DNA): TGTGCCAGCAGCTTAAGTCCGTTCTACGAGCAGTACTTC.

This clone came up once. The rearrangement links TRBV28 to TRBJ2-1; D not certain. The ends were cut back, 3 bases at V and 1 base at J, with 7 bases in the middle. CDR1 and CDR2 (germline): MDHEN, SYDVKM. The CDR3 length is 14 residues. The CDR3, as DNA: TGTGCCAGCAGTTTTGTGGTTTCCTACAATGAGCAGTTCTTC. Its translation: CASSFVVSYNEQFF.

The chain is built from TRBV14 and TRBJ2-7; D gene uncertain. The CDR3 has 15 amino acids. Trimming pared 1 base from V and 2 bases from J, leaving 12 bases between. Germline CDR1 and CDR2: SGHDN and FVKESK. The CDR3 sequence is CASSQGRRMTYEQYF. In DNA form, the CDR3 reads TGTGCCAGCAGCCAAGGACGGCGGATGACCTACGAGCAGTACTTC.

The V call is TRBV7-9, the J call TRBJ2-7; TRBD1 agrees at 8 bases. The V segment lost 2 bases and the J segment 0 bases; nucleotides outside the gene matches: 12. The CDR3 totals 18 residues. CDR1 is SEHNR and CDR2 is FQNEAQ in the germline V gene (reference sequence). CDR3 amino acids: CASSLWTGPTGSSYEQYF. CDR3 coding DNA: TGTGCCAGCAGCTTATGGACAGGGCCCACTGGGAGCTCCTACGAGCAGTACTTC.

The gene calls are TRBV5-1 and TRBJ2-1, with no clear D. CDR3 length equals 15 residues. V was pared by 0 bases and J by 0 bases, with 7 bases between. Germline V gene sequence: CDR1 SGHRS, CDR2 YFSETQ. CDR3 amino acids: CASSLGRYSYNEQFF. The CDR3 nucleotides read TGCGCCAGCAGCTTGGGACGCTACTCCTACAATGAGCAGTTCTTC.